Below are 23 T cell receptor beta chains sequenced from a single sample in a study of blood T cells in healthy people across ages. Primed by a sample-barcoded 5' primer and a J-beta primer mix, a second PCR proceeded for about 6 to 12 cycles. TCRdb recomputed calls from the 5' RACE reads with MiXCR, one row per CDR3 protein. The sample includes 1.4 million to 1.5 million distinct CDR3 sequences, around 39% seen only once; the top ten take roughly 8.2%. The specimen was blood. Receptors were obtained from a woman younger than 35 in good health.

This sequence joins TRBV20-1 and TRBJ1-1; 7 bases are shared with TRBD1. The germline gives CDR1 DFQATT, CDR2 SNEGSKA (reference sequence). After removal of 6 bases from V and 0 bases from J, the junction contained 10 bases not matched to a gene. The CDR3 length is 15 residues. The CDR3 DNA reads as TGCAGTGCAACCACAGGGGTGTCCGTGAACACTGAAGCTTTCTTT. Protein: CSATTGVSVNTEAFF.

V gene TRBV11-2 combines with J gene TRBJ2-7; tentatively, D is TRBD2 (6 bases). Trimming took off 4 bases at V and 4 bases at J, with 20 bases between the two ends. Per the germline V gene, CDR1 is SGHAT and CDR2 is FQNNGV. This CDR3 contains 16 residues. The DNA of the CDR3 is TGTGCCAGCAGCTCAGGGCGAGGGAGGAACGTTTACGAGCAGTACTTC. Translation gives CASSSGRGRNVYEQYF.

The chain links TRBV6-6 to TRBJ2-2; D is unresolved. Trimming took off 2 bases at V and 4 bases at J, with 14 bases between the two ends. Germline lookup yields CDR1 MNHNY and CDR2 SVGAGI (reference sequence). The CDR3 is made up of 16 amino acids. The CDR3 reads CASSYSVGWVTGELFF. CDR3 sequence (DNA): TGTGCCAGCAGTTACAGCGTAGGGTGGGTCACCGGGGAGCTGTTTTTT.

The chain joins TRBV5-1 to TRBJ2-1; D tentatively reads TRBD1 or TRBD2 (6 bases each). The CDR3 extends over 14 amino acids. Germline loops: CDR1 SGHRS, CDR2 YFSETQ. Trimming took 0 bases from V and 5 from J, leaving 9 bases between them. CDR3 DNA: TGCGCCAGCAGCTTGGAAAGGGGGGACAATGAGCAGTTCTTC. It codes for CASSLERGDNEQFF.

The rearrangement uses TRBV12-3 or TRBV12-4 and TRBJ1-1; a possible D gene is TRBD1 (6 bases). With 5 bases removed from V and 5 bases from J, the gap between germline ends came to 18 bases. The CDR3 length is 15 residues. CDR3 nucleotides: TGTGCCAGCAGTCCAAGGGGGGGAACAGGGACTGAAGCTTTCTTT. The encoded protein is CASSPRGGTGTEAFF.

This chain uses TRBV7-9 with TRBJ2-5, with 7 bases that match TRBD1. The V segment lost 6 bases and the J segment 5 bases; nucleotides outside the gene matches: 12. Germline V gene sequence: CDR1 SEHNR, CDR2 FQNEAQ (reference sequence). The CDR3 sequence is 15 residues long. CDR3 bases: TGTGCCAGCAGTAAGGGACAGACGGATATGGAGACCCAGTACTTC. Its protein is CASSKGQTDMETQYF.

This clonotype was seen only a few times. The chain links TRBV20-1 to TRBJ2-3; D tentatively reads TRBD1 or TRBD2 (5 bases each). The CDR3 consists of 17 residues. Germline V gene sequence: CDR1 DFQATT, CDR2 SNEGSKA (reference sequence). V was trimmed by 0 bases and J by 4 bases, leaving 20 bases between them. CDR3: CSARDGAGIHSPDTQYF. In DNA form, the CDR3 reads TGCAGTGCTAGAGATGGGGCCGGGATTCATAGCCCAGATACGCAGTATTTT.

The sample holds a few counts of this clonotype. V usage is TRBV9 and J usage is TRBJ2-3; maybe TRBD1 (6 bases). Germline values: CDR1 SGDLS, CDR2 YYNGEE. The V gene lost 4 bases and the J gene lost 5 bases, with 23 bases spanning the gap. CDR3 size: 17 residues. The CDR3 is CASSPQAGTWVGDTQYF. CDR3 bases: TGTGCCAGCAGCCCTCAGGCCGGGACATGGGTTGGAGATACGCAGTATTTT.

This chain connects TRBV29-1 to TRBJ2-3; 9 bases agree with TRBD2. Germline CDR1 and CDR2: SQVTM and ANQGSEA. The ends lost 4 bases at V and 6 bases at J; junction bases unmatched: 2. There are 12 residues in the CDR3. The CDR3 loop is CSVGLAEDTQYF. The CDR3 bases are TGCAGCGTTGGACTAGCGGAGGATACGCAGTATTTT.

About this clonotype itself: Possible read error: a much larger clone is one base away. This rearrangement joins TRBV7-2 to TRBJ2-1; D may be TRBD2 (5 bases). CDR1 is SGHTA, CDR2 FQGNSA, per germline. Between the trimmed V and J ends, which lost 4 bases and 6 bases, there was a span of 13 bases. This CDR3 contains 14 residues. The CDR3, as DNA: TGTGCCAGCAGCTGTGTACTAGATTCCAATGAGCAGTTCTTC. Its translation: CASSCVLDSNEQFF.

In DNA, the CDR3 is TGCGCCACCTCGGGGAACTCTGATACGCAGTATTTT. It specifies CATSGNSDTQYF. The rearrangement uses TRBV5-1 and TRBJ2-3; the D gene is possibly TRBD2 (5 bases). Trimming removed 9 bases from V and 6 bases from J, with 14 bases in between. The CDR3 runs 12 residues. Germline CDR1 is SGHRS and CDR2 is YFSETQ.

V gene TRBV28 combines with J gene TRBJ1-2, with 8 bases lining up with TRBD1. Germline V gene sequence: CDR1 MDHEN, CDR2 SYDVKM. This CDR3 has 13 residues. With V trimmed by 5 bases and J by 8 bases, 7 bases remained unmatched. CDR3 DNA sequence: TGTGCCAGCAGTAACGGGGACAGGCCCGGCTACACCTTC. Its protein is CASSNGDRPGYTF.

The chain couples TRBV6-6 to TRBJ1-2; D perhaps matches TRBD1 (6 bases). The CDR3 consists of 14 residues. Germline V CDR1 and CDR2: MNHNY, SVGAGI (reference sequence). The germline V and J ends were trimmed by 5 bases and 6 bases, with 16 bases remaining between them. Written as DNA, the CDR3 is TGTGCCAGCAGTAGACAGGACCCTAAGGATGGCTACACCTTC. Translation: CASSRQDPKDGYTF.

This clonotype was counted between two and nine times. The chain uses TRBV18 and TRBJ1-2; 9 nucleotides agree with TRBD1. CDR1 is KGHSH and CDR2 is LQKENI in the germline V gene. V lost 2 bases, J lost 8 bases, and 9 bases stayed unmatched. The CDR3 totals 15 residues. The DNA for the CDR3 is TGTGCCAGCTCACCATCCCTGGGACAGGGAAGAGGCTACACCTTC. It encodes CASSPSLGQGRGYTF.

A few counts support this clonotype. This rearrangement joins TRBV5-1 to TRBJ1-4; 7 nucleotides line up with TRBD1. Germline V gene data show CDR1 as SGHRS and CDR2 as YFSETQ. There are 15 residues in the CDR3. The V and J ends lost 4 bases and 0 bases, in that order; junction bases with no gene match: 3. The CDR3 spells CASSTGQPTNEKLFF. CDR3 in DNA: TGCGCCAGCAGCACGGGACAGCCAACTAATGAAAAACTGTTTTTT.

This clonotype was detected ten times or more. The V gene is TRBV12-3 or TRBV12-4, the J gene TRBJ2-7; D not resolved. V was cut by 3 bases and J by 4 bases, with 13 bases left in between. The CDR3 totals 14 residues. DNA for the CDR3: TGTGCCAGCAGTTTCGGGTCGTTGGGGTACGAGCAGTACTTC. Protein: CASSFGSLGYEQYF.

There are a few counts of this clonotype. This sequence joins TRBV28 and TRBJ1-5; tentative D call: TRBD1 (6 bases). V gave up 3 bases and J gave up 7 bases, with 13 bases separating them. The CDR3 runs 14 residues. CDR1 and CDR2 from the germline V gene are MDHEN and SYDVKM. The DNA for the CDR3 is TGTGCCAGCAGTTTGAGGGGGTTGGGGCAGCCCCAGCATTTT. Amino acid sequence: CASSLRGLGQPQHF.

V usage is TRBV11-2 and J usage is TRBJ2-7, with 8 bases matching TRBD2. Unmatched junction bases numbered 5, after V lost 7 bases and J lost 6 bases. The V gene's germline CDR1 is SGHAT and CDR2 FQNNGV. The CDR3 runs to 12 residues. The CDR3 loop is CASTPLAGEQYF. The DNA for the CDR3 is TGTGCCAGCACCCCTCTAGCGGGCGAGCAGTACTTC.

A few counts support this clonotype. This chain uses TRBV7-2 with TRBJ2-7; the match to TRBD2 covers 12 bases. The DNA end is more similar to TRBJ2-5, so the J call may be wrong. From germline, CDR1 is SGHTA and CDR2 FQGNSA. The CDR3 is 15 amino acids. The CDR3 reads CASSARTSGIETQYF. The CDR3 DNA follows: TGTGCCAGCAGCGCCCGGACTAGCGGGATTGAGACCCAGTACTTC.

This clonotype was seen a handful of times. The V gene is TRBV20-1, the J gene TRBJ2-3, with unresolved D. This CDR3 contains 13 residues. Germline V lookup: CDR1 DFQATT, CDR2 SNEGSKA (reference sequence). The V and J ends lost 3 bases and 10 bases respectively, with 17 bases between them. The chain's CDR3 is CSARTPVRFAQYF. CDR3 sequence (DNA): TGCAGTGCTAGGACACCAGTTCGATTTGCGCAGTATTTT.

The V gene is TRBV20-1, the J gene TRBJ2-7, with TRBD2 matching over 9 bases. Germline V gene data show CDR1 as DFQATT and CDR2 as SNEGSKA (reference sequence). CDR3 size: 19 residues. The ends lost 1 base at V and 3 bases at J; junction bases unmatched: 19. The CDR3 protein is CSARVSMTSGTTYSYEQYF. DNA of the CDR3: TGCAGTGCTAGAGTTTCCATGACTAGCGGTACCACCTACAGCTACGAGCAGTACTTC.

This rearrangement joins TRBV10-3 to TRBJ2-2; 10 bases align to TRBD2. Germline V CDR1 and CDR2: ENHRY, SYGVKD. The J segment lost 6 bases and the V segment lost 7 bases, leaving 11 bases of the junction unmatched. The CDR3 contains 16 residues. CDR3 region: CAITPAGGFNSGELFF. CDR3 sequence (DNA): TGTGCCATCACCCCAGCGGGGGGGTTTAATTCCGGGGAGCTGTTTTTT.

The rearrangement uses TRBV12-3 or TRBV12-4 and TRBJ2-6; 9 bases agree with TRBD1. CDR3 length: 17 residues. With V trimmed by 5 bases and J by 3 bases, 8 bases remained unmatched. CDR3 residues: CASSPRTGVVGANVLTF. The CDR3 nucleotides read TGTGCCAGCAGTCCGCGGACAGGGGTCGTTGGGGCCAACGTCCTGACTTTC.